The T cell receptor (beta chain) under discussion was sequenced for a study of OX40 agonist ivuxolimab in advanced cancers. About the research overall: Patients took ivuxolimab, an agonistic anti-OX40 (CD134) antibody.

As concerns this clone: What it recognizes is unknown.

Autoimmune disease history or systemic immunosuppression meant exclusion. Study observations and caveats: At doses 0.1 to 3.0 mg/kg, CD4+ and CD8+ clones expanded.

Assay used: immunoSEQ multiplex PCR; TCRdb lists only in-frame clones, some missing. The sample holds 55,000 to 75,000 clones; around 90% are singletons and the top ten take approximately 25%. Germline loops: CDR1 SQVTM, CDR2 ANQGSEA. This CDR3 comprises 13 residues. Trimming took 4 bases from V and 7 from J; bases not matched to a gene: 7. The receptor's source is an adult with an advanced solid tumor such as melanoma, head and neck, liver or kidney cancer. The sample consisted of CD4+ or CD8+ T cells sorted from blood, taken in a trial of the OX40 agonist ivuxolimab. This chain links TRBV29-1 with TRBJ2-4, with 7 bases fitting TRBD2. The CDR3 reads CSVVRELGNIQYF. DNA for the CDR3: TGCAGCGTTGTGCGGGAGCTTGGGAACATTCAGTACTTC.